The 3 T cell receptor beta chains given below trace back to one sample, sequenced in a study of T cells in Graves' hyperthyroidism and ophthalmopathy. Amplified TCR beta CDR3 regions came from RNA transcripts. The primer set for the first-round RT-PCR of the TCR CDR3 was HTBI. MiXCR, run by TCRdb on the multiplex PCR reads, gives a single entry per CDR3 protein. This repertoire shows about 700,000 distinct CDR3 sequences, 40% to 55% found once; its top ten account for roughly 6.5%. The source material was peripheral blood or thyroid tissue (not recorded which). The receptors shown here come from an adult man with Graves' disease, either hyperthyroidism or ophthalmopathy (not recorded which).

Remarks on this clonotype: Given a much more abundant clone one base away, this may be a read error. The rearrangement links TRBV29-1 to TRBJ1-2; no clear D. The germline V gene encodes CDR1 SQVTM and CDR2 ANQGSEA. The CDR3 extends over 13 amino acids. The V and J ends lost 7 bases and 4 bases respectively, with 16 bases between them. The CDR3 protein is CSGETELGYGYTF. CDR3 DNA: TGCAGCGGAGAGACGGAGTTAGGCTATGGCTACACCTTC.

This chain connects TRBV7-8 to TRBJ2-3; no clear D. V gave up 2 bases and J gave up 3 bases, with 9 bases separating them. In germline, CDR1 is SGHVS, CDR2 FQNEAQ. The CDR3 length is 14 residues. The CDR3 here is CASSLSRSTDTQYF. CDR3 coding DNA: TGTGCCAGCAGCTTAAGTCGGTCGACAGATACGCAGTATTTT.

The J gene is TRBJ1-6, the V gene TRBV10-3; TRBD1 matches 8 bases. V shed 7 bases, J shed 10 bases, and the junction held 9 bases outside the gene matches. The CDR3 extends over 14 amino acids. CDR1 is ENHRY, CDR2 SYGVKD, per germline. The CDR3 bases are TGTGCCATCAATACCGGGCAGGGGGCCTCACCCCTCCACTTT. Translation: CAINTGQGASPLHF.